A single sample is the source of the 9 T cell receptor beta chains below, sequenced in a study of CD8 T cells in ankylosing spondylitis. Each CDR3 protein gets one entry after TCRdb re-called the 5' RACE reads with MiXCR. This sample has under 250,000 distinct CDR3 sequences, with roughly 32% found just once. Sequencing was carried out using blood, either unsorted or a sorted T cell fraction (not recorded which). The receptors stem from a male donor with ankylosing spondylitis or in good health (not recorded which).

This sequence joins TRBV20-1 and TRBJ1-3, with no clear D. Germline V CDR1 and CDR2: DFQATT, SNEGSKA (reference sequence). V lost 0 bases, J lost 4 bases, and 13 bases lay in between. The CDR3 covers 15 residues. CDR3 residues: CSARDIRQAGNTIYF. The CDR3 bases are TGCAGTGCTAGAGATATCCGCCAGGCGGGAAACACCATATATTTT.

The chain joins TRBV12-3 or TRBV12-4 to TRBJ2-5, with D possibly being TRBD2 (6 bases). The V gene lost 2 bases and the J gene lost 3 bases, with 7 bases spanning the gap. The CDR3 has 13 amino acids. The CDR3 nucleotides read TGTGCCAGCAGTTTATCGGGGGAAGAGACCCAGTACTTC. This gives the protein CASSLSGEETQYF.

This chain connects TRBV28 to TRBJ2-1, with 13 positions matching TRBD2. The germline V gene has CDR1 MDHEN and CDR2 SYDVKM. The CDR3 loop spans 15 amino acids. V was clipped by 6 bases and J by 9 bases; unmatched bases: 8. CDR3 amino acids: CASSRRLAGGREQFF. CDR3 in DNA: TGTGCCAGCAGCCGTAGACTAGCGGGGGGTCGTGAGCAGTTCTTC. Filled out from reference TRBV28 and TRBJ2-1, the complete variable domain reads DVKVTQSSRYLVKRTGEKVFLECVQDMDHENMFWYRQDPGLGLRLIYFSYDVKMKEKGDIPEGYSVSREKKERFSLILESASTNQTSMYLCASSRRLAGGREQFFGPGTRLTVL.

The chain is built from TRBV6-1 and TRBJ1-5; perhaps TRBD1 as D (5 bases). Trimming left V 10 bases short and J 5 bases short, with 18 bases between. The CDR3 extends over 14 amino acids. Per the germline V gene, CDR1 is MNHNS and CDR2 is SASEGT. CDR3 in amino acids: CATLGVLTYQPQHF. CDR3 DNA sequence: TGTGCCACCCTAGGGGTCCTAACATATCAGCCCCAGCATTTT.

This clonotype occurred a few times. The CDR3 spells CASSGETGYGQGVEQYF. In DNA form, the CDR3 reads TGTGCCAGCAGCGGGGAAACGGGCTATGGACAGGGGGTAGAGCAGTACTTC. The J gene is TRBJ2-7, the V gene TRBV5-6; 10 positions agree with TRBD1. V trimming: 4 bases; J trimming: 7 bases; junction bases outside the gene matches: 17. The CDR3 is 17 amino acids. The germline CDR1 and CDR2 sequences are SGHDT and YYEEEE.

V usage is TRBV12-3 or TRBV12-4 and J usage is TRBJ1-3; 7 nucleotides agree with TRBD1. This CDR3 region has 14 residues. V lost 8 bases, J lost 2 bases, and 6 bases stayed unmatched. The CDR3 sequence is CASATGITGNTIYF. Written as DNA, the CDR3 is TGTGCCAGCGCGACAGGGATTACTGGAAACACCATATATTTT.

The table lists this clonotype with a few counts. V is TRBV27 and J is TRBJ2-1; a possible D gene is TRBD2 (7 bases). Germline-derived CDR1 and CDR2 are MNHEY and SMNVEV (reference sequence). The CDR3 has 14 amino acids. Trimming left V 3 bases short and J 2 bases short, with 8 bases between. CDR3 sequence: CASSFGGPYNEQFF. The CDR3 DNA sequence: TGTGCCAGCAGTTTCGGGGGGCCCTACAATGAGCAGTTCTTC.

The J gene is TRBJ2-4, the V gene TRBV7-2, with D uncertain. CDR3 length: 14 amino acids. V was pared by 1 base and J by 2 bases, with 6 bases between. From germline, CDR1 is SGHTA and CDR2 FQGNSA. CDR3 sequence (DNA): TGTGCCAGCAGCTTAGGGGCACCCAAAAACATTCAGTACTTC. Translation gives CASSLGAPKNIQYF.

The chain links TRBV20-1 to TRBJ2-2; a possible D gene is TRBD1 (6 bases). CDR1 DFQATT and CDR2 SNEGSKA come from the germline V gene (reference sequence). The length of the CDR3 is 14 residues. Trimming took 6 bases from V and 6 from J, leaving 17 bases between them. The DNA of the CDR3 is TGCAGTGCCTCGGAAGGGGGTACCGCCGGGGAGCTGTTTTTT. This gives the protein CSASEGGTAGELFF.